These 28 T cell receptor beta chains were sequenced from one sample in a study of T cells in Graves' hyperthyroidism and ophthalmopathy. What was amplified from RNA transcripts were TCR beta CDR3 regions. HTBI primers were employed in a first-round RT-PCR of the TCR CDR3. TCRdb re-derived calls from the multiplex PCR reads in MiXCR, one entry per CDR3 protein. The table has about 300,000 distinct CDR3 sequences, roughly 18% seen once. The sample consisted of blood. The receptor source for this set is a man over 45 with Graves' ophthalmopathy.

J is TRBJ2-3 and V is TRBV7-9, with D hard to call. CDR3 length equals 13 residues. Germline assignment: CDR1 SEHNR and CDR2 FQNEAQ (reference sequence). Trimming removed 3 bases from V and 6 bases from J, with 10 bases in between. The CDR3 DNA sequence: TGTGCCAGCAGCTTCTGGCTTGAGGATACGCAGTATTTT. It is translated as CASSFWLEDTQYF.

The CDR3 DNA reads TGTGCCAGCAGCCGGGGCGGGTCAACGGGCCTCACCTACGAGCAGTACTTC. This codes for CASSRGGSTGLTYEQYF. The chain joins TRBV5-6 to TRBJ2-7, with D possibly being TRBD1 or TRBD2 (5 bases each). Germline CDR1 and CDR2: SGHDT and YYEEEE. The CDR3 contains 17 residues. Trimming shortened V by 4 bases and J by 2 bases, and 22 bases separated the two germline ends.

This clonotype was counted many times. The chain employs TRBV3-1 and TRBJ2-7; D is ambiguous. CDR1 is LGHDT and CDR2 is YNNKEL in the germline V gene (reference sequence). Trimming pared 7 bases from V and 3 bases from J, leaving 10 bases between. This CDR3 is 12 amino acids long. The CDR3: CASNPLNYEQYF. In nucleotides, the CDR3 is TGTGCCAGCAACCCATTAAACTACGAGCAGTACTTC.

The chain recombines TRBV6-5 with TRBJ2-1; 16 bases map to TRBD2. V lost 0 bases to trimming and J lost 0 bases; unmatched junction nucleotides: 5. CDR3 length: 20 residues. Germline lookup yields CDR1 MNHEY and CDR2 SVGAGI. In DNA, the CDR3 is TGTGCCAGCAGTTACTCGGGACTAGCGGGAGGGCGGAGCTCCTACAATGAGCAGTTCTTC. Its translation is CASSYSGLAGGRSSYNEQFF.

The sample holds a few counts of this clonotype. The chain combines TRBV5-1 with TRBJ2-2, with D perhaps matching TRBD1 (6 bases). The germline CDR1 and CDR2 sequences are SGHRS and YFSETQ. There are 15 residues in the CDR3. V lost 1 base to trimming and J lost 7 bases, with 14 bases between them. The CDR3 DNA is TGCGCCAGCAGCTTGATACAGGGCTTTGGCGGGGAGCTGTTTTTT. Protein sequence: CASSLIQGFGGELFF.

This clonotype was seen a handful of times. This may arise from a read error, as a much more abundant clone is one base away. V is TRBV28 and J is TRBJ1-5; no reliable D call. This CDR3 region has 11 residues. V gave up 3 bases and J gave up 4 bases, with 1 base separating them. Germline V CDR1 and CDR2: MDHEN, SYDVKM. The chain's CDR3 is CASSFNQPQHF. The CDR3 coding sequence is TGTGCCAGCAGTTTTAATCAGCCCCAGCATTTT.

This clonotype occurred many times. The V and J genes are TRBV7-9 and TRBJ1-5; D gene unclear. CDR1 SEHNR and CDR2 FQNEAQ come from the germline V gene (reference sequence). V lost 2 bases and J lost 3, with 8 bases in between. This CDR3 spans 14 amino acids. CDR3 in amino acids: CASSLPGDNQPQHF. The CDR3 nucleotides are TGTGCCAGCAGCTTACCCGGGGACAATCAGCCCCAGCATTTT.

V and J are TRBV18 and TRBJ2-1; 13 bases map to TRBD2. Trimming at V came to 8 bases and at J to 8 bases, leaving 9 bases not matched to a gene. The germline V gene encodes CDR1 KGHSH and CDR2 LQKENI. CDR3 size: 15 residues. The CDR3 region is CASSPTSGRGYEQFF. Written as DNA, the CDR3 is TGTGCCAGCAGCCCCACTAGCGGGAGGGGCTATGAGCAGTTCTTC.

V gene TRBV5-1 combines with J gene TRBJ1-2; D is undetermined. The CDR3 covers 15 residues. V lost 6 bases and J 4 bases, leaving 19 bases between the germline ends. The germline V gene encodes CDR1 SGHRS and CDR2 YFSETQ. The CDR3 nucleotides are TGCGCCAGCACCCCCCTAAGCGGCGGAATCTATGGCTACACCTTC. It translates to CASTPLSGGIYGYTF.

This sequence joins TRBV20-1 and TRBJ1-1, with D unresolved. The CDR3 spans 14 residues. V was shortened by 5 bases and J by 1 base, with 14 bases between the two germline ends. Germline lookup yields CDR1 DFQATT and CDR2 SNEGSKA (reference sequence). The CDR3 sequence: CSAHAGWGNTEAFF. CDR3 coding DNA: TGCAGTGCTCACGCGGGGTGGGGGAACACTGAAGCTTTCTTT.

The chain has TRBV20-1 and TRBJ1-3, with 9 bases fitting TRBD1. Germline CDR1 DFQATT, CDR2 SNEGSKA (reference sequence). This CDR3 has 14 amino acids. CDR3 region: CSWRTGAAGNTIYF. The CDR3 coding sequence is TGCTCGTGGCGGACAGGGGCGGCAGGAAACACCATATATTTT.

This clonotype was picked up many times. The chain recombines TRBV5-1 with TRBJ1-5; 8 bases align to TRBD1. This CDR3 contains 16 residues. Trimming removed 3 bases from V and 6 bases from J; junction bases left unmatched: 11. Germline V lookup: CDR1 SGHRS, CDR2 YFSETQ. The CDR3 sequence is CASSSDPGQAPQPQHF. In DNA form, the CDR3 reads TGCGCCAGCAGCTCCGATCCGGGACAGGCCCCTCAGCCCCAGCATTTT.

This chain links TRBV7-8 with TRBJ2-1; TRBD2 agrees at 9 bases. The CDR3 extends over 16 amino acids. Germline V gene data show CDR1 as SGHVS and CDR2 as FQNEAQ. The trim removed 3 bases at V and 5 bases at J, leaving 8 bases unmatched. The CDR3 DNA reads as TGTGCCAGCAGCTTGTTCAGCGGGAGGTTCGACAATGAGCAGTTCTTC. Protein sequence: CASSLFSGRFDNEQFF.

This clonotype has ten or more counts. The gene calls are TRBV12-3 or TRBV12-4 and TRBJ1-4; no reliable D call. The CDR3 covers 14 residues. Trimming stripped 5 bases from V and 8 bases from J, with 15 bases between. The CDR3 bases are TGTGCCAGCAGTCACAAAGGCGGTGGGGAAAAACTGTTTTTT. Residues: CASSHKGGGEKLFF.

V gene TRBV6-1 combines with J gene TRBJ2-3, with D perhaps matching TRBD1 (7 bases). The germline CDR1 and CDR2 sequences are MNHNS and SASEGT. This CDR3 comprises 15 residues. The V end lost 1 base, the J end lost 8 bases, and 16 bases lay between the germline ends. The DNA for the CDR3 is TGTGCCAGCAGTGAAGAGCAGGGGGGTTACGGTACGCAGTATTTT. Encoded protein: CASSEEQGGYGTQYF.

Many counts were recorded for this clonotype. CDR3 amino acids: CASSLRGVDYGYTF. The DNA of the CDR3 is TGTGCCAGCAGCTTGCGGGGGGTCGACTATGGCTACACCTTC. J is TRBJ1-2 and V is TRBV5-8, with a possible D match to TRBD1 (5 bases). From germline, CDR1 is SGHTS and CDR2 YDEGEE. This CDR3 has 14 amino acids. V was shortened by 1 base and J by 3 bases, with 10 bases between the two germline ends.

This clonotype was detected a few times. This chain uses TRBV29-1 with TRBJ2-3, with 7 positions matching TRBD2. CDR1 SQVTM and CDR2 ANQGSEA come from the germline V gene. V trimming: 4 bases; J trimming: 0 bases; junction bases outside the gene matches: 7. This CDR3 has 15 residues. This chain's CDR3 is CSVVERGASTDTQYF. For the CDR3, the DNA is TGCAGCGTTGTAGAGCGGGGCGCTAGCACAGATACGCAGTATTTT.

There are a few counts of this clonotype. The gene calls are TRBV9 and TRBJ2-7; either TRBD1 or TRBD2 may supply D (6 bases each). CDR3 length: 14 amino acids. Between the trimmed V and J ends, which lost 4 bases and 6 bases, there was a span of 17 bases. CDR1 and CDR2 from the germline V gene are SGDLS and YYNGEE. The CDR3, as DNA: TGTGCCAGCAGCCTGGGGGGCAGGGCGAGCGAGCAGTACTTC. Its translation is CASSLGGRASEQYF.

This chain joins TRBV27 and TRBJ1-6; no clear D gene. The V end was cut by 0 bases, the J end by 6 bases, with 6 bases between. This CDR3 has 14 amino acids. In germline, CDR1 is MNHEY, CDR2 SMNVEV (reference sequence). The CDR3 nucleotides read TGTGCCAGCAGTTTATCGCGGGTTAATTCACCCCTCCACTTT. Translating gives CASSLSRVNSPLHF.

This clonotype was seen more than once but under ten times. The rearrangement uses TRBV20-1 and TRBJ2-3; TRBD1 might be the D (5 bases). V lost 6 bases to trimming and J lost 0 bases, with 10 bases between them. The CDR3 runs 13 residues. Germline V CDR1 and CDR2: DFQATT, SNEGSKA (reference sequence). The CDR3 protein is CSAQRGSTDTQYF. The CDR3 DNA reads as TGCAGTGCCCAAAGGGGTAGCACAGATACGCAGTATTTT.

This clonotype has ten or more counts. The V and J genes are TRBV5-4 and TRBJ2-3; a possible D gene is TRBD2 (5 bases). The germline gives CDR1 SGHNT, CDR2 YYREEE (reference sequence). The CDR3 has 14 residues. The germline V and J ends were trimmed by 5 bases and 6 bases, with 16 bases remaining between them. The CDR3 coding sequence is TGTGCCAGCAGTTCAAGTTTGACGGGGGATACGCAGTATTTT. Translated, it gives CASSSSLTGDTQYF. Full variable domain (missing parts from reference TRBV5-4 and TRBJ2-3): ETGVTQSPTHLIKTRGQQVTLRCSSQSGHNTVSWYQQALGQGPQFIFQYYREEENGRGNFPPRFSGLQFPNYSSELNVNALELDDSALYLCASSSSLTGDTQYFGPGTRLTVL.

This clonotype was found a few times. J is TRBJ1-2 and V is TRBV28; 8 bases align to TRBD1. The CDR3 covers 14 residues. CDR1 and CDR2 from the germline V gene are MDHEN and SYDVKM. V trimming: 2 bases; J trimming: 6 bases; junction bases outside the gene matches: 5. This CDR3 is CASSLGRGLNGYTF. CDR3 nucleotide sequence: TGTGCCAGCAGTTTAGGCAGGGGGCTTAATGGCTACACCTTC.

At least ten counts were recorded for this clonotype. The junction shows a germline mismatch at one end, possibly a read error. CDR3 sequence (DNA): TGTGCCAGCAGCTCCGCCTACGAGCAGTACTTC. It translates to CASSSAYEQYF. The chain combines TRBV5-1 with TRBJ2-7; D unresolved. The CDR3 is made up of 11 amino acids. Germline V lookup: CDR1 SGHRS, CDR2 YFSETQ.

There are a few counts of this clonotype. This chain links TRBV4-1 with TRBJ2-3, with D unclear. The CDR3 runs to 15 residues. The V gene's germline CDR1 is MGHRA and CDR2 YSYEKL. With 0 bases removed from V and 2 bases from J, the gap between germline ends came to 9 bases. CDR3 sequence: CASSQDRYLTDTQYF. In DNA form, the CDR3 reads TGCGCCAGCAGCCAAGATCGGTATCTCACAGATACGCAGTATTTT.

This clonotype has just a few counts. The V call is TRBV24-1, the J call TRBJ1-1, with D unresolved. V lost 5 bases and J lost 4, with 13 bases in between. Germline V gene lookup returns CDR1 KGHDR and CDR2 SFDVKD. This CDR3 is built from 14 residues. CDR3 nucleotide sequence: TGTGCCACCAGTGCTGAGGGAGGGAGCACTGAAGCTTTCTTT. Amino acids: CATSAEGGSTEAFF.

The rearrangement joins TRBV12-3 or TRBV12-4 to TRBJ1-1; D ambiguous. V was cut by 6 bases and J by 7 bases, with 15 bases left in between. This CDR3 region has 13 residues. The chain's CDR3 is CASRPTAMGEAFF. CDR3 sequence (DNA): TGTGCCAGCAGGCCCACCGCAATGGGTGAAGCTTTCTTT.

This clonotype was recorded a few times. The chain recombines TRBV4-1 with TRBJ2-5; D gene ambiguous. The germline gives CDR1 MGHRA, CDR2 YSYEKL. The germline V and J ends were trimmed by 1 base and 2 bases, with 8 bases remaining between them. This CDR3 is built from 14 residues. The CDR3, as DNA: TGCGCCAGCAGCCAAGTACTCCTACAAGAGACCCAGTACTTC. Its protein is CASSQVLLQETQYF.

This clonotype has a handful of counts. J is TRBJ2-1 and V is TRBV9, with D possibly matching TRBD2 (6 bases). The CDR3 spans 14 residues. Deletions cut 2 bases from V and 2 bases from J, with 8 bases between. Germline V gives CDR1 SGDLS, CDR2 YYNGEE. The chain's CDR3 is CASSVEGPYNEQFF. DNA for the CDR3: TGTGCCAGCAGCGTGGAGGGGCCCTACAATGAGCAGTTCTTC. The whole variable domain, remainder taken from reference TRBV9 and TRBJ2-1, is DSGVTQTPKHLITATGQRVTLRCSPRSGDLSVYWYQQSLDQGLQFLIQYYNGEERAKGNILERFSAQQFPDLHSELNLSSLELGDSALYFCASSVEGPYNEQFFGPGTRLTVL.